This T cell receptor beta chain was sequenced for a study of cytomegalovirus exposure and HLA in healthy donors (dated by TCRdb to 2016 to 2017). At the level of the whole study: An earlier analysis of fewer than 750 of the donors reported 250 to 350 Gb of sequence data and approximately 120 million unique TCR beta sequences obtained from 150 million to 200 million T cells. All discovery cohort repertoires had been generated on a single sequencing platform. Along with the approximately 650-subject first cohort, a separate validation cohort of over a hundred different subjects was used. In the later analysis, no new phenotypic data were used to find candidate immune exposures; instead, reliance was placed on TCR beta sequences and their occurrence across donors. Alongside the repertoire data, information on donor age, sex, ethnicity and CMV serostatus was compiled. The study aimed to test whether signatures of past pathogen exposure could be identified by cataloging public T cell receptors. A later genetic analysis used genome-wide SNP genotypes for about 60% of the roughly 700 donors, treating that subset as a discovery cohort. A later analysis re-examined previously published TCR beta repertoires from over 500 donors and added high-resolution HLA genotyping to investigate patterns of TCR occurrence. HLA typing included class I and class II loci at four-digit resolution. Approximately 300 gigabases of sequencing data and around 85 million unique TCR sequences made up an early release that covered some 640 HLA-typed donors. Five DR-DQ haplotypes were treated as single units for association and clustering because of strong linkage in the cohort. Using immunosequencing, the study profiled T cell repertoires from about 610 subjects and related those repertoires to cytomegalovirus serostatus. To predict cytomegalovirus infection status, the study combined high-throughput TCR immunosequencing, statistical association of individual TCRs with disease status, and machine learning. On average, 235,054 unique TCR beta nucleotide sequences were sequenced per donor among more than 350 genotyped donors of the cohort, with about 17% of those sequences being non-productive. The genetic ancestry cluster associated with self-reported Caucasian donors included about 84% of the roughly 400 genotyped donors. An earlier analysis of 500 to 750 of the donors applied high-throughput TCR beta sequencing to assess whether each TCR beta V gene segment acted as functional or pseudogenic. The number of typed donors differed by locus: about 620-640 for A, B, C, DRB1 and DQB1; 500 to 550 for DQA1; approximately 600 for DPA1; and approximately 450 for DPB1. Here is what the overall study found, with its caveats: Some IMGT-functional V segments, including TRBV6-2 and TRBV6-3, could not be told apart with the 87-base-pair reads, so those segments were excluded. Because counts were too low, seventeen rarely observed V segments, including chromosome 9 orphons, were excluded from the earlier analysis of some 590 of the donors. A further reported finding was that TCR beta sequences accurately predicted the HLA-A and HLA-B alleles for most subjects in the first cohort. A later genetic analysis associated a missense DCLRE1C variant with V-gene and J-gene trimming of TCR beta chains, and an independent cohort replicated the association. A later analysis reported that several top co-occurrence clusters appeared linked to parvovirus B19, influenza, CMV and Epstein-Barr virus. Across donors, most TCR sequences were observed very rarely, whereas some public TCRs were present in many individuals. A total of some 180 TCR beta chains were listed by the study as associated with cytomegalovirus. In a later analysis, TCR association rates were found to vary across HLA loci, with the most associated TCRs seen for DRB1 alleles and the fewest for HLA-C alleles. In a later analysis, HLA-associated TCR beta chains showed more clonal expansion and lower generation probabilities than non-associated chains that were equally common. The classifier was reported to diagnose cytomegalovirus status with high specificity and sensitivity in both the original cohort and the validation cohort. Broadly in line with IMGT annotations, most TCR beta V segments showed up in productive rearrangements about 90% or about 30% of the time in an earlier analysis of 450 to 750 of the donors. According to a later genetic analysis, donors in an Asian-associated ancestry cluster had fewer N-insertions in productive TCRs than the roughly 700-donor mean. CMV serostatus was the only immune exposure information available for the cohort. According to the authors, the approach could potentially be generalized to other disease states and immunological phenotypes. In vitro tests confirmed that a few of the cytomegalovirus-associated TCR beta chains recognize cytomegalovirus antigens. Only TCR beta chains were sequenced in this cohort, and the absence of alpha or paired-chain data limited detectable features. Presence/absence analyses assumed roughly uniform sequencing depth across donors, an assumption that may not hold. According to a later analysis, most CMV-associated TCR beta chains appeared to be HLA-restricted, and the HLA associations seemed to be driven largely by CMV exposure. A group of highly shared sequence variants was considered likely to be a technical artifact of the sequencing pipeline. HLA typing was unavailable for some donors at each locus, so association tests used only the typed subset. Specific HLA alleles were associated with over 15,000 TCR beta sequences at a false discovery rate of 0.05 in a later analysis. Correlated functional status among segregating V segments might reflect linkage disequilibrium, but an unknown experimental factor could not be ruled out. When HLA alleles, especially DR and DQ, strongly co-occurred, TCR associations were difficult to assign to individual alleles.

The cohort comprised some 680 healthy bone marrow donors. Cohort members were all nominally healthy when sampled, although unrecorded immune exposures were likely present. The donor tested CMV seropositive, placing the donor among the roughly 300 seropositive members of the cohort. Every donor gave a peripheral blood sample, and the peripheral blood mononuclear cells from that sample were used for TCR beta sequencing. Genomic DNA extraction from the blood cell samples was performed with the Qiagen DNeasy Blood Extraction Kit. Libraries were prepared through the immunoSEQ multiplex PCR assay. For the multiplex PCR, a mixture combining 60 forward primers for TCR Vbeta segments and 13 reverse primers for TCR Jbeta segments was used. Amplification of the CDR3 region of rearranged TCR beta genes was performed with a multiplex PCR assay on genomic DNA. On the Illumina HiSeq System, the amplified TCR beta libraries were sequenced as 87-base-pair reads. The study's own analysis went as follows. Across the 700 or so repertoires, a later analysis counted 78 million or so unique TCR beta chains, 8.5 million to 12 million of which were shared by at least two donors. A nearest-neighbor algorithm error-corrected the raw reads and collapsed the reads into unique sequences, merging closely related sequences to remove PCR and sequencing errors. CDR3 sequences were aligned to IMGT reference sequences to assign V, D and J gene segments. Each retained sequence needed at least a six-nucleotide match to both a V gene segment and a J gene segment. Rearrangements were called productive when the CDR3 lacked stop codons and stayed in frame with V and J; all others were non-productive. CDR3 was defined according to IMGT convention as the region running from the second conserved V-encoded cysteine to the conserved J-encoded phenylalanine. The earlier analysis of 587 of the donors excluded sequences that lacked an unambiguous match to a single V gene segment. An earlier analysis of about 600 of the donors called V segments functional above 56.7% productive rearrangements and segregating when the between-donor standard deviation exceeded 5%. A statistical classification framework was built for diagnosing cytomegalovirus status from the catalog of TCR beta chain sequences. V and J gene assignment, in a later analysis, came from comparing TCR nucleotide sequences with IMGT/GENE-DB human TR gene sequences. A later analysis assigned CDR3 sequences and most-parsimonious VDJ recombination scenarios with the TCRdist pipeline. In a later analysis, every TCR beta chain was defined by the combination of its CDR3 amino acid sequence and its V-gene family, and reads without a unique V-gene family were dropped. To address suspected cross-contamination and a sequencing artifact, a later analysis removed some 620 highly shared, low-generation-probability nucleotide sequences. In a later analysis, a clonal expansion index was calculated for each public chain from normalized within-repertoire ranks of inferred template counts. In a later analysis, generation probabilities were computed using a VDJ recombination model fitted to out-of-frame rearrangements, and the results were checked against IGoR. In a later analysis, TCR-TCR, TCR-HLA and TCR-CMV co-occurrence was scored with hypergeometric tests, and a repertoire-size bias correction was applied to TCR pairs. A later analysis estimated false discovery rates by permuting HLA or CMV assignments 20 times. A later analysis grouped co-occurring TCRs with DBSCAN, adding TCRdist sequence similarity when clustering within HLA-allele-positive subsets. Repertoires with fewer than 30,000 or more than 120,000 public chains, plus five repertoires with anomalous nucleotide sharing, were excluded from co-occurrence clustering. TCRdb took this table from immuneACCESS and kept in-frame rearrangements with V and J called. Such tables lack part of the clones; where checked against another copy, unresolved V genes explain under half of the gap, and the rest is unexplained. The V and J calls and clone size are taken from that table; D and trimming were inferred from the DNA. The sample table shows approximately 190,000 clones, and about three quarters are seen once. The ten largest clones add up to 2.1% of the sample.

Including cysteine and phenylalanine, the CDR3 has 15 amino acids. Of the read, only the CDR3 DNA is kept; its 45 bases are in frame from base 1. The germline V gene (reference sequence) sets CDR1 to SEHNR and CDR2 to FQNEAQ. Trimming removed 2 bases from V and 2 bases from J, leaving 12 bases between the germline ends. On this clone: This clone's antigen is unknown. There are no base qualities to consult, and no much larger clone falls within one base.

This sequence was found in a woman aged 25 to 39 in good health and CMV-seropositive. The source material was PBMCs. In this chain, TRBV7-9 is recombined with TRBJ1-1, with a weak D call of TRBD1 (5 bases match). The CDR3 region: CASSLPGGTNTEAFF. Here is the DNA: TGTGCCAGCAGCTTACCGGGGGGGACCAACACTGAAGCTTTCTTT.